The clone carrying this T cell receptor (beta chain) came up many times. As yet, its antigen is unknown. Per germline, CDR1 LNHDA and CDR2 SQIVND (reference sequence). V lost 3 bases to trimming and J lost 0 bases, with 6 bases between them. The CDR3 runs to 14 residues. This sample stems from a study of early T cells in non-severe SARS-CoV-2 infection. Looking at the study overall: Bulk RNA taken from unsorted whole blood was sequenced, leaving chains unpaired. General study results and limits: CD4 and private specificities were missed by VDJdb matching, which favored anti-spike CD8 responses.

The library protocol tagged individual cDNA molecules with unique molecular identifiers. TCRdb reanalysed the 5' RACE reads using MiXCR and keeps one entry per CDR3 protein. Of tens of thousands of distinct CDR3 sequences in the sample, less than 15% were seen once. Sequencing was done on a sample of whole blood. J is TRBJ2-1 and V is TRBV19; no reliable D call. The sequence derives from an adult who was a healthcare worker with PCR-confirmed SARS-CoV-2 infection or an uninfected control (not recorded which). DNA of the CDR3: TGTGCCAGTAGTATGAGAAACTCCTACAATGAGCAGTTCTTC. Its protein product is CASSMRNSYNEQFF. The variable domain in full, completed from reference TRBV19 and TRBJ2-1, reads DGGITQSPKYLFRKEGQNVTLSCEQNLNHDAMYWYRQDPGQGLRLIYYSQIVNDFQKGDIAEGYSVSREKKESFPLTVTSAQKNPTAFYLCASSMRNSYNEQFFGPGTRLTVL.